The 25 T cell receptor beta chains below were found in one sample sequenced in a study of T cell repertoires in cytomegalovirus infection. For these receptors, no antigen is known. TCRdb fed the reads into MiXCR, producing one record per CDR3 protein. The sample consists of more than 110,000 distinct CDR3 sequences, 32% of them appearing once. Material: CD8+ T cells from cultured PBMCs, obtained from culture after CMV antigen stimulation. The receptors were gathered from a human donor in good health (CMV status not recorded). Some clones in this sample may be carry-over from other donors' samples.

This clonotype has just a few counts. J is TRBJ2-6 and V is TRBV5-5; 12 bases agree with TRBD1. This CDR3 has 17 residues. In germline, CDR1 is SGHKS, CDR2 YYEKEE (reference sequence). The V gene end was trimmed by 4 bases and the J gene end by 2 bases; junction bases not matched to a gene: 4. This CDR3 is CASSARDRGPGANVLTF. As DNA, the CDR3 is TGTGCCAGCAGCGCCCGGGACAGGGGGCCTGGGGCCAACGTCCTGACTTTC.

This clonotype was seen a handful of times. V usage is TRBV7-9 and J usage is TRBJ2-1, with D unclear. The ends were cut back, 5 bases at V and 0 bases at J, with 17 bases in the middle. The CDR3 consists of 17 residues. Germline lookup yields CDR1 SEHNR and CDR2 FQNEAQ (reference sequence). The CDR3 DNA is TGTGCCAGCAGCCCGCCCGTGACGGGCCCCTCCTACAATGAGCAGTTCTTC. Protein product: CASSPPVTGPSYNEQFF. Complete variable domain (other parts from reference TRBV7-9 and TRBJ2-1): DTGVSQNPRHKITKRGQNVTFRCDPISEHNRLYWYRQTLGQGPEFLTYFQNEAQLEKSRLLSDRFSAERPKGSFSTLEIQRTEQGDSAMYLCASSPPVTGPSYNEQFFGPGTRLTVL.

The chain carries TRBV7-6 and TRBJ2-1; either TRBD1 or TRBD2 may supply D (5 bases each). The V gene lost 5 bases and the J gene lost 9 bases, with 17 bases spanning the gap. The CDR3 is 14 residues long. Germline V gives CDR1 SGHVS, CDR2 FNYEAQ. CDR3 sequence reads: CASSQDEGLVEQFF. CDR3 nucleotide sequence: TGTGCCAGCAGCCAAGACGAGGGGCTCGTTGAGCAGTTCTTC.

J is TRBJ2-1 and V is TRBV6-1; D is unresolved. Germline V CDR1 and CDR2: MNHNS, SASEGT. The CDR3 is 16 residues long. Trimming pared 0 bases from V and 1 base from J, leaving 10 bases between. CDR3 nucleotides: TGTGCCAGCAGTGAAGCCCCAACTTTGTCCTACAATGAGCAGTTCTTC. Translated: CASSEAPTLSYNEQFF.

This clonotype showed up many times. The chain has TRBV7-8 and TRBJ1-3; D unclear. The CDR3 has 15 residues. Per the germline V gene, CDR1 is SGHVS and CDR2 is FQNEAQ. V shed 5 bases and J shed 0 bases, with 11 bases lying between them. CDR3 coding DNA: TGTGCCAGCAGCACCCAAGGGAACTCTGGAAACACCATATATTTT. Translation: CASSTQGNSGNTIYF. Drawing the rest from reference TRBV7-8 and TRBJ1-3, the complete variable domain is GAGVSQSPRYKVAKRGQDVALRCDPISGHVSLFWYQQALGQGPEFLTYFQNEAQLDKSGLPSDRFFAERPEGSVSTLKIQRTQQEDSAVYLCASSTQGNSGNTIYFGEGSWLTVV.

The chain is built from TRBV27 and TRBJ2-7; D is unresolved. Deletions cut 3 bases from V and 3 bases from J, with 15 bases between. Germline loops: CDR1 MNHEY, CDR2 SMNVEV (reference sequence). This CDR3 region has 15 residues. In DNA, the CDR3 is TGTGCCAGCAGTTTGTCCCCCCGGGCAGGCTACGAGCAGTACTTC. This codes for CASSLSPRAGYEQYF.

CDR3 region: CASSLSFGPTNTEAFF. Here the CDR3 DNA reads TGTGCCAGCAGCTTGTCTTTCGGACCGACGAACACTGAAGCTTTCTTT. The V gene is TRBV7-6, the J gene TRBJ1-1; no reliable D call. The CDR3 has 16 amino acids. Deletions cut 3 bases from V and 1 base from J, with 15 bases between. Germline V gives CDR1 SGHVS, CDR2 FNYEAQ.

This clonotype was counted between two and nine times. The CDR3 loop reads CASSFAGGYNEQFF. Written as DNA, the CDR3 is TGTGCCAGCAGCTTCGCGGGGGGTTACAATGAGCAGTTCTTC. The chain carries TRBV5-6 and TRBJ2-1; TRBD2 matches at 8 bases. The CDR3 spans 14 residues. Unmatched junction bases numbered 2, after V lost 2 bases and J lost 4 bases. In germline, CDR1 is SGHDT, CDR2 YYEEEE. Full variable domain (rest looked up from reference TRBV5-6 and TRBJ2-1): DAGVTQSPTHLIKTRGQQVTLRCSPKSGHDTVSWYQQALGQGPQFIFQYYEEEERQRGNFPDRFSGHQFPNYSSELNVNALLLGDSALYLCASSFAGGYNEQFFGPGTRLTVL.

This clonotype has ten or more counts. This sequence joins TRBV19 and TRBJ1-2; D is perhaps TRBD1 (6 bases). Germline CDR1 LNHDA, CDR2 SQIVND (reference sequence). CDR3 size: 14 residues. V was shortened by 3 bases and J by 6 bases, with 14 bases between the two germline ends. The CDR3 DNA follows: TGTGCCAGTAGTATCTGGGGGCGCCGGGATGGCTACACCTTC. Its protein product is CASSIWGRRDGYTF.

The chain recombines TRBV27 with TRBJ2-1; D is uncertain. Germline V lookup: CDR1 MNHEY, CDR2 SMNVEV (reference sequence). This CDR3 region has 13 residues. V was pared by 6 bases and J by 8 bases, with 14 bases between. CDR3 DNA sequence: TGTGCCAGCAGCCGCCCCCCCGGCTATGAGCAGTTCTTC. Protein sequence: CASSRPPGYEQFF.

The chain is built from TRBV11-2 and TRBJ2-1, with D possibly matching TRBD1 (6 bases). The CDR3 has 15 residues. The germline V and J ends were trimmed by 5 bases and 3 bases, with 14 bases remaining between them. Per the germline V gene, CDR1 is SGHAT and CDR2 is FQNNGV. CDR3 residues: CASSEQGGVYNEQFF. As DNA, the CDR3 is TGTGCCAGCAGCGAACAGGGTGGGGTCTACAATGAGCAGTTCTTC. Looking up the rest from reference TRBV11-2 and TRBJ2-1 gives the full variable domain: EAGVAQSPRYKIIEKRQSVAFWCNPISGHATLYWYQQILGQGPKLLIQFQNNGVVDDSQLPKDRFSAERLKGVDSTLKIQPAKLEDSAVYLCASSEQGGVYNEQFFGPGTRLTVL.

The chain carries TRBV19 and TRBJ2-1; 7 bases line up with TRBD1. V lost 3 bases, J lost 0 bases, and 2 bases stayed unmatched. Looked up from germline, CDR1 is LNHDA and CDR2 is SQIVND (reference sequence). The CDR3 extends over 15 amino acids. The CDR3 here is CASSMTGSSYNEQFF. As DNA, the CDR3 is TGTGCCAGTAGTATGACAGGGAGCTCCTACAATGAGCAGTTCTTC.

This sequence joins TRBV11-2 and TRBJ2-5; perhaps TRBD2 as D (5 bases). Germline V gives CDR1 SGHAT, CDR2 FQNNGV. The CDR3 is 16 residues long. Trimming shortened V by 4 bases and J by 1 base, and 16 bases separated the two germline ends. This CDR3 is CASSSGVTTSQETQYF. The CDR3 DNA reads as TGTGCCAGCAGCTCCGGGGTCACTACCAGCCAAGAGACCCAGTACTTC.

The rearrangement joins TRBV27 to TRBJ1-2; TRBD1 matches 8 bases. CDR3 length equals 15 residues. The J segment lost 6 bases and the V segment lost 0 bases, leaving 6 bases of the junction unmatched. Germline loops: CDR1 MNHEY, CDR2 SMNVEV (reference sequence). The CDR3 DNA is TGTGCCAGCAGTTTATCGGCAGGGGGCGCGGATGGCTACACCTTC. Translating gives CASSLSAGGADGYTF.

In its sample, this clonotype was seen many times. The chain combines TRBV9 with TRBJ1-5, with D perhaps TRBD1 (6 bases). In germline, CDR1 is SGDLS, CDR2 YYNGEE. CDR3 length: 14 residues. The V gene lost 0 bases and the J gene lost 6 bases, with 10 bases spanning the gap. In DNA form, the CDR3 reads TGTGCCAGCAGCGTAGGGGTACAGGGTCAGCCCCAGCATTTT. Amino acids: CASSVGVQGQPQHF.

This clonotype appeared many times. This chain connects TRBV14 to TRBJ1-1; no firm D call. Germline CDR1 is SGHDN and CDR2 is FVKESK. Deletions cut 0 bases from V and 2 bases from J, with 4 bases between. The CDR3 runs to 13 residues. CDR3 protein: CASSQDPNTEAFF. The DNA for the CDR3 is TGTGCCAGCAGCCAAGATCCAAACACTGAAGCTTTCTTT.

The sample holds many counts of this clonotype. The chain carries TRBV11-3 and TRBJ1-1; a possible D gene is TRBD1 (6 bases). The V and J ends lost 5 bases and 5 bases respectively, with 15 bases between them. In germline, CDR1 is SGHNT, CDR2 YENEEA. This CDR3 spans 14 amino acids. The CDR3 DNA sequence: TGTGCCAGCAGCGATCCGGGGGGCAAGACTGAAGCTTTCTTT. Encoded protein: CASSDPGGKTEAFF.

The CDR3, as DNA: TGCGCCAGCAGACTTAGGGGGGATGGAAATTCACCCCTCCACTTT. It yields the protein CASRLRGDGNSPLHF. This chain links TRBV5-1 with TRBJ1-6; TRBD1 might be the D (6 bases). Germline V lookup: CDR1 SGHRS, CDR2 YFSETQ. V was pared by 5 bases and J by 7 bases, with 16 bases between. The CDR3 has 15 amino acids.

This rearrangement joins TRBV7-3 to TRBJ2-7; D not resolved. The CDR3 extends over 13 amino acids. V was shortened by 5 bases and J by 3 bases, with 11 bases between the two germline ends. CDR1 and CDR2 from the germline V gene are SGHTA and FQGTGA. The CDR3 DNA follows: TGTGCCAGCAGCCGGCCGGGCGTCTACGAGCAGTACTTC. As protein: CASSRPGVYEQYF.

This clonotype was seen just once. The V call is TRBV28, the J call TRBJ2-4, with D tentatively TRBD1 (6 bases). The CDR3 sequence is 13 residues long. V dropped 3 bases and J dropped 7 bases, with 10 bases sitting between them. Looked up from germline, CDR1 is MDHEN and CDR2 is SYDVKM. The CDR3 here is CASSFTGLNIQYF. CDR3 DNA sequence: TGTGCCAGCAGTTTTACAGGGCTGAACATTCAGTACTTC.

The gene calls are TRBV6-6 and TRBJ1-1; D possibly corresponds to TRBD1 (5 bases). The length of the CDR3 is 14 residues. Germline assignment: CDR1 MNHNY and CDR2 SVGAGI (reference sequence). Trimming removed 4 bases from V and 4 bases from J, with 13 bases in between. CDR3 protein: CASSSLGLGTEAFF. CDR3 nucleotide sequence: TGTGCCAGCAGTTCGTTGGGGCTCGGCACTGAAGCTTTCTTT.

This clonotype was recorded at least ten times. The chain joins TRBV7-9 to TRBJ2-7; D is possibly TRBD2 (7 bases). CDR3 size: 15 residues. The germline V gene encodes CDR1 SEHNR and CDR2 FQNEAQ (reference sequence). With 2 bases removed from V and 6 bases from J, the gap between germline ends came to 17 bases. Here the CDR3 reads CASSLLGGGGVEQYF. DNA of the CDR3: TGTGCCAGCAGCTTATTAGGAGGGGGAGGGGTCGAGCAGTACTTC.

The V call is TRBV12-3 or TRBV12-4, the J call TRBJ1-1; D is uncertain. The CDR3 contains 14 residues. V was clipped by 2 bases and J by 4 bases, with 11 bases between them. This CDR3 is CASSLKGGSTEAFF. CDR3 nucleotides: TGTGCCAGCAGTTTAAAGGGTGGGAGCACTGAAGCTTTCTTT.

This sequence joins TRBV6-2 or TRBV6-3 and TRBJ2-1; 9 bases map to TRBD2. CDR1 is MNHEY and CDR2 is SVGEGT in the germline V gene. V shed 4 bases, J shed 0 bases, and the junction held 7 bases outside the gene matches. The CDR3 loop spans 17 amino acids. Here the CDR3 reads CASSFVAGAFSYNEQFF. DNA of the CDR3: TGTGCCAGCAGTTTCGTAGCGGGGGCCTTCTCCTACAATGAGCAGTTCTTC.

This clonotype was detected ten times or more. The chain uses TRBV28 and TRBJ1-5; TRBD1 matches at 7 bases. The CDR3 runs 14 residues. After removal of 6 bases from V and 3 bases from J, the junction contained 5 bases not matched to a gene. Germline V lookup: CDR1 MDHEN, CDR2 SYDVKM. CDR3 in DNA: TGTGCCAGCAGGCCGACAGGGTTCAATCAGCCCCAGCATTTT. As protein: CASRPTGFNQPQHF.